The present T cell receptor (beta chain) was sequenced within a study of cytomegalovirus exposure and HLA in healthy donors (TCRdb year 2017). Broadly, across the study: In an earlier analysis of about 560 of the donors, around 290 Gb of sequence data and 95 million to 130 million unique TCR beta sequences from 180 million or so T cells were reported. Rather than drawing on any new phenotypic data, the later analysis identified candidate immune exposures from TCR beta sequences and the way those sequences occurred across donors. Around 300 gigabases of sequencing data and tens of millions of unique TCR sequences were included in an early release covering about 620 HLA-typed donors. HLA typing covered class I and class II loci at four-digit resolution. The genetic ancestry cluster associated with self-reported Caucasian donors included about four fifths of the 350 to 500 genotyped donors. Every repertoire in the discovery cohort had been generated on one and the same sequencing platform. A later genetic analysis used genome-wide SNP genotypes for about three fifths of the 666 donors, treating that subset as a discovery cohort. Across about 370 genotyped donors of the cohort, an average of 235,054 unique TCR beta nucleotide sequences per donor were sequenced, and roughly 17% of those sequences were non-productive. Using immunosequencing, the study profiled T cell repertoires from some 670 subjects and related those repertoires to cytomegalovirus serostatus. Five DR-DQ haplotypes were handled as single units for association and clustering because linkage in the cohort was strong. To predict cytomegalovirus infection status, the study brought together high-throughput TCR immunosequencing, statistical association of individual TCRs with disease status, and machine learning. To decide whether each TCR beta V gene segment behaved as functional or pseudogenic, an earlier analysis of approximately 620 of the donors relied on high-throughput TCR beta sequencing. Donor age, sex, ethnicity and CMV serostatus were collected together with the repertoire data. Typing coverage varied by locus: 629-630 donors for A, B, C, DRB1 and DQB1; more than 500 for DQA1; more than 600 for DPA1; some 470 for DPB1. The study was designed to test whether signatures of past pathogen exposure could be identified by cataloging public T cell receptors. Along with the approximately 650-subject first cohort, a separate validation cohort of 120 different subjects was used. A later analysis re-analyzed previously published TCR beta repertoires from about 600 donors and added high-resolution HLA genotyping to study TCR occurrence patterns. The study at large found these results: A later analysis reported that several top co-occurrence clusters appeared linked to parvovirus B19, influenza, CMV and Epstein-Barr virus. A few of the identified cytomegalovirus-associated TCR beta chains were confirmed in vitro to be specific for cytomegalovirus antigens. Broadly in line with IMGT annotations, most TCR beta V segments showed up in productive rearrangements about 87% or about 30% of the time in an earlier analysis of 450 to 600 of the donors. According to the authors, the approach could potentially be generalized to other disease states and immunological phenotypes. Compared with the approximately 710-donor mean, donors in an Asian-associated ancestry cluster had fewer N-insertions in productive TCRs, according to a later genetic analysis. Across donors, most TCR sequences were observed very rarely, whereas some public TCRs were present in many individuals. A later analysis found that TCR association rates varied across HLA loci, with DRB1 alleles showing the most associated TCRs and HLA-C alleles the fewest. When HLA alleles, especially DR and DQ, strongly co-occurred, TCR associations were difficult to assign to individual alleles. The only immune exposure information available for the cohort was CMV serostatus. The earlier analysis of fewer than 750 of the donors excluded some 15 rarely observed V segments, including chromosome 9 orphons, because counts were too low. Most CMV-associated TCR beta chains appeared to be HLA-restricted in a later analysis, and the HLA associations seemed to be driven largely by CMV exposure. Because the 87-base-pair reads could not distinguish some IMGT-functional V segments, including TRBV6-2 and TRBV6-3, those segments were excluded. Sequencing depth was assumed to be roughly uniform across donors in the presence/absence analyses, though that assumption may not hold. A later genetic analysis associated a missense DCLRE1C variant with V-gene and J-gene trimming of TCR beta chains, and an independent cohort replicated the association. A cluster of highly shared sequence variants was judged likely to represent a technical artifact of the sequencing pipeline. Correlated functional status among segregating V segments might be attributable to linkage disequilibrium, but an unknown experimental factor could not be ruled out. Because HLA typing was missing for some donors at each locus, association tests included only the typed subset. In a later analysis, some 17,000 TCR beta sequences were associated with specific HLA alleles at a false discovery rate of 0.05. A further reported finding was that TCR beta sequences accurately predicted the HLA-A and HLA-B alleles for most subjects in the first cohort. The cohort was sequenced for TCR beta chains only, and without alpha or paired-chain data the features that could be detected were limited. Compared with equally common non-associated chains, HLA-associated TCR beta chains in a later analysis were more clonally expanded and had lower generation probabilities. Cytomegalovirus status was reported to be diagnosed by the classifier with high specificity and sensitivity in both the original and validation cohorts. A total of 150 to 200 TCR beta chains were listed by the study as associated with cytomegalovirus.

A note on this clone: Its antigen is unknown. Base qualities were left out, and no much larger clone turns up one base away. Other DNA sequences in this specimen translate into the identical CDR3.

The cohort comprised fewer than 750 healthy bone marrow donors. At the time of sampling, all cohort members were nominally healthy, though unrecorded immune exposures were likely present. The donor tested CMV seropositive, placing the donor among the approximately 290 seropositive members of the cohort. A peripheral blood sample was provided by each donor, and peripheral blood mononuclear cells were used for TCR beta sequencing. Genomic DNA was extracted from the blood cell samples with the Qiagen DNeasy Blood Extraction Kit. Receptor libraries were prepared by the immunoSEQ multiplex PCR assay. For the multiplex PCR, a mixture combining 60 forward primers for TCR Vbeta segments and 13 reverse primers for TCR Jbeta segments was used. The CDR3 region of rearranged TCR beta genes was amplified from genomic DNA by a multiplex PCR assay. Amplified TCR beta libraries were sequenced as 87-base-pair reads on the Illumina HiSeq System. The paper's data handling went like this. A later analysis tallied some 79 million unique TCR beta chains across the 666 repertoires, and approximately 11 million of those chains were shared by two or more donors. To remove PCR and sequencing errors, raw reads were error-corrected and collapsed into unique sequences using a nearest-neighbor algorithm that merged closely related sequences. V, D and J gene segments were assigned by aligning CDR3 sequences to IMGT reference sequences. For a sequence to be retained, at least a six-nucleotide match to both a V gene segment and a J gene segment was required. A rearrangement was called productive if the CDR3 had no stop codons and remained in frame with V and J, and every other rearrangement was called non-productive. CDR3 was defined by IMGT convention, running from the second conserved V-encoded cysteine to the conserved J-encoded phenylalanine. Sequences without an unambiguous match to a single V gene segment were excluded from the earlier analysis of about 640 of the donors. In an earlier analysis of around 590 of the donors, a V segment was called functional when productive rearrangements were above 56.7%, and segregating when the standard deviation between donors exceeded 5%. A statistical classification framework was developed to diagnose cytomegalovirus status using the catalog of TCR beta chain sequences. In a later analysis, V and J genes were assigned by comparing TCR nucleotide sequences against IMGT/GENE-DB human TR gene sequences. Using the TCRdist pipeline, a later analysis assigned CDR3 sequences along with most-parsimonious VDJ recombination scenarios. In a later analysis, each TCR beta chain was defined by its CDR3 amino acid sequence together with its V-gene family, and reads lacking a unique V-gene family were excluded. As a way to deal with suspected cross-contamination and a sequencing artifact, a later analysis dropped more than 500 nucleotide sequences that were highly shared and had low generation probability. For each public chain, a later analysis derived a clonal expansion index from normalized ranks of inferred template counts within each repertoire. A later analysis computed generation probabilities with a VDJ recombination model fitted to out-of-frame rearrangements, and checked the results against IGoR. In a later analysis, TCR-TCR, TCR-HLA and TCR-CMV co-occurrence was scored with hypergeometric tests, and a repertoire-size bias correction was applied to TCR pairs. To estimate false discovery rates, a later analysis permuted the HLA or CMV assignments 20 times. In a later analysis, co-occurring TCRs were grouped using DBSCAN, and TCRdist sequence similarity was added for clustering within HLA-allele-positive subsets. For co-occurrence clustering, repertoires with fewer than 30,000 or more than 120,000 public chains were excluded, along with roughly five repertoires with anomalous nucleotide sharing. TCRdb carries this immuneACCESS record with in-frame sequences only. Its versions omit some clonotypes, under half of them owing to an unresolved V gene in the studies checked, with the rest unexplained. That table supplies the V and J calls and clone size; D and trimming were determined from the DNA. The sample profile shows approximately 100,000 clones; 60% to 75% of them were found once. Clones ranked in the top ten supply around 3% of the sample.

V sheds 4 bases and J sheds 7 bases, leaving 5 bases between their ends. The germline V gene yields MDHEN for CDR1 and SYDVKM for CDR2. The CDR3 runs 11 amino acids, cysteine and phenylalanine included. The DNA shown is the 33-base CDR3, in frame from base 1. The sequence derives from a male donor in good health and CMV-seropositive. Sequences were obtained from PBMCs. The chain couples TRBV28 to TRBJ2-1; the D gene assignment is ambiguous. The CDR3 is CASSSLNEQFF. The nucleotide sequence is TGTGCCAGCAGTTCACTGAATGAGCAGTTCTTC. Joined to the reference TRBV28 and TRBJ2-1 proteins, this CDR3 gives the full variable domain: DVKVTQSSRYLVKRTGEKVFLECVQDMDHENMFWYRQDPGLGLRLIYFSYDVKMKEKGDIPEGYSVSREKKERFSLILESASTNQTSMYLCASSSLNEQFFGPGTRLTVL.